This T cell receptor (beta chain) is from a study of blood T cell repertoires in COVID-19. In the study overall: Material from acute and convalescent COVID-19 was sourced from the United States, Italy and Spain. The cDNA or gDNA used as material had been derived from T cells, B-cell-depleted T cells, or PBMCs.

Germline V gene data show CDR1 as ENHRY and CDR2 as SYGVKD. CDR3 size: 15 residues. V dropped 6 bases and J dropped 2; count of bases not matched to a gene: 6. Measured with immunoSEQ multiplex PCR; TCRdb has only the in-frame clones, and not every one. The sample carries around 430,000 clones, roughly 88% recorded once. The J gene is TRBJ1-3, the V gene TRBV10-3, with 8 bases fitting TRBD1. Material: peripheral blood. This receptor was obtained from a woman between 45 and 60 years old with COVID-19, enrolled during active disease. The CDR3 region is CAISQDRVAGNTIYF. The CDR3 region has the DNA TGTGCCATCAGCCAGGACAGGGTGGCTGGAAACACCATATATTTT.